The 15 T cell receptor beta chains below all came from one sample that was sequenced in a study of long-term antiretroviral therapy in people with HIV. Survey-level immunoSEQ v3.0 assays were run. Using immunoSEQ multiplex PCR, the repertoire was profiled, and TCRdb retains in-frame clones only, with some absent. The sample contains over 20,000 clones, roughly 88% of which appear only once. The source was unsorted PBMCs, collected 0.1 years before starting antiretroviral therapy. Receptor source: a young man with HIV.

The CDR3 DNA is TGTGCCAGCAGCTTAGTTGCGAACACCGGGGAGCTGTTTTTT. As protein: CASSLVANTGELFF. The V gene is TRBV27, the J gene TRBJ2-2; the D is unclear. CDR3 size: 14 residues. Germline loops: CDR1 MNHEY, CDR2 SMNVEV (reference sequence). V lost 6 bases and J 0 bases, leaving 8 bases between the germline ends.

The chain employs TRBV6-6 and TRBJ2-7, with D perhaps matching TRBD1 (5 bases). With 0 bases removed from V and 2 bases from J, the gap between germline ends came to 14 bases. This CDR3 comprises 16 residues. The V gene's germline CDR1 is MNHNY and CDR2 SVGAGI (reference sequence). This CDR3 is CASSYSTTDVTYEQYF. In DNA, the CDR3 is TGTGCCAGCAGTTACTCAACGACAGACGTTACCTACGAGCAGTACTTC.

This chain uses TRBV6-1 with TRBJ1-1, with D hard to call. CDR1 MNHNS and CDR2 SASEGT come from the germline V gene. CDR3 length: 13 amino acids. V lost 4 bases and J lost 4, with 10 bases in between. The CDR3 reads CASSVEGITEAFF. The CDR3 coding sequence is TGTGCCAGCAGTGTAGAGGGAATCACTGAAGCTTTCTTT.

V gene TRBV14 combines with J gene TRBJ1-5; D is possibly TRBD1 (5 bases). There are 13 residues in the CDR3. In germline, CDR1 is SGHDN, CDR2 FVKESK. V was clipped by 6 bases and J by 6 bases, with 12 bases between them. In DNA form, the CDR3 reads TGTGCCAGCAGTGCGCAGGGAGGTCAGCCCCAGCATTTT. Translation: CASSAQGGQPQHF.

The chain has TRBV9 and TRBJ1-3; 7 positions agree with TRBD1. This CDR3 comprises 17 residues. V shed 4 bases and J 2 bases; nucleotides not matched to a gene: 12. Germline V CDR1 and CDR2: SGDLS, YYNGEE. The CDR3 DNA reads TGTGCCAGCAGCCAGCAAACCCTAGACAGGGCTGGAAACACCATATATTTT. Translation gives CASSQQTLDRAGNTIYF.

The chain employs TRBV7-9 and TRBJ2-2; D is perhaps TRBD2 (5 bases). This CDR3 is built from 12 residues. The germline V gene encodes CDR1 SEHNR and CDR2 FQNEAQ (reference sequence). Trimming cost V 4 bases and J 5 bases, with 5 bases left between them. The CDR3: CASSSGTGELFF. CDR3 coding DNA: TGTGCCAGCAGCTCGGGAACCGGGGAGCTGTTTTTT.

This clone has a single count. The chain has TRBV10-3 and TRBJ2-7, with a weak D call TRBD2 (7 bases). Trimming cost V 4 bases and J 3 bases, with 16 bases left between them. The CDR3 extends over 15 amino acids. The germline gives CDR1 ENHRY, CDR2 SYGVKD. CDR3 sequence reads: CAISGLAGDIYEQYF. The CDR3 DNA follows: TGTGCCATCAGTGGACTAGCAGGGGACATCTACGAGCAGTACTTC.

The chain joins TRBV5-1 to TRBJ2-2; weak D call: TRBD1 (6 bases). Between the trimmed V and J ends, which lost 1 base and 4 bases, there was a span of 14 bases. Germline V lookup: CDR1 SGHRS, CDR2 YFSETQ. The CDR3 has 16 amino acids. CDR3 bases: TGCGCCAGCAGCTTGCTATCGACAGGTACCACCGGGGAGCTGTTTTTT. Amino acid sequence: CASSLLSTGTTGELFF.

The V gene is TRBV30, the J gene TRBJ2-5; TRBD1 or TRBD2 may be the D gene (5 bases each). CDR3 length: 15 residues. The germline V and J ends were trimmed by 2 bases and 4 bases, with 17 bases remaining between them. Germline V gene sequence: CDR1 GTSNPN, CDR2 SVGIG (reference sequence). The CDR3 sequence: CAWSPRTGRRETQYF. CDR3 bases: TGTGCCTGGAGTCCACGGACGGGGCGGAGAGAGACCCAGTACTTC.

The chain recombines TRBV7-9 with TRBJ2-5; D might be TRBD2 (7 bases). The CDR3 length is 13 residues. Germline lookup yields CDR1 SEHNR and CDR2 FQNEAQ (reference sequence). V dropped 5 bases and J dropped 5 bases, with 12 bases sitting between them. The CDR3 DNA follows: TGTGCCAGCAGCGGGGGGGCCCGGGAGACCCAGTACTTC. Its protein product is CASSGGARETQYF.

This chain links TRBV27 with TRBJ2-1, with D possibly matching TRBD1 (5 bases). V was shortened by 6 bases and J by 4 bases, with 19 bases between the two germline ends. Germline CDR1 is MNHEY and CDR2 is SMNVEV (reference sequence). The CDR3 runs to 16 residues. The CDR3 loop reads CASSSQGRDTYNEQFF. The CDR3 bases are TGTGCCAGCAGCTCCCAGGGTAGGGATACTTACAATGAGCAGTTCTTC.

CDR3 protein: CASSRSQGASETQYF. The CDR3 coding sequence is TGTGCGTCCAGCAGGTCACAGGGGGCTTCCGAGACCCAGTACTTC. This chain connects TRBV6-1 to TRBJ2-5; 9 bases map to TRBD1. The CDR3 covers 15 residues. Germline CDR1 reads MNHNS; CDR2 reads SASEGT.

Comments on this clone: Sequence at one end of the junction differs from germline and may be a read error. CDR3 region: CASSPRLTEVNEQFF. CDR3 nucleotide sequence: TGTGCCAGCTCGCCACGTTTAACGGAGGTCAATGAGCAGTTCTTC. The V call is TRBV18, the J call TRBJ2-1; D is perhaps TRBD2 (5 bases). Germline CDR1 is KGHSH and CDR2 is LQKENI. The CDR3 extends over 15 amino acids.

The gene calls are TRBV5-1 and TRBJ2-1; TRBD2 agrees at 8 bases. Germline CDR1 is SGHRS and CDR2 is YFSETQ. J was trimmed by 0 bases and V by 4 bases; bases with no gene match: 6. The CDR3 runs to 16 residues. The CDR3 DNA reads as TGCGCCAGCAGCACCGCCGGGACTAGCTCCTACAATGAGCAGTTCTTC. Translating it yields CASSTAGTSSYNEQFF.

The V and J genes are TRBV7-2 and TRBJ2-5, with D perhaps being TRBD1 or TRBD2 (5 bases each). CDR1 and CDR2 (germline): SGHTA, FQGNSA. The V end was cut by 2 bases, the J end by 1 base, with 8 bases between. The CDR3 loop spans 14 amino acids. In DNA, the CDR3 is TGTGCCAGCAGCTTAATCGGGACCCAAGAGACCCAGTACTTC. It encodes CASSLIGTQETQYF. The entire variable domain, with the rest obtained from reference TRBV7-2 and TRBJ2-5, is as follows: GAGVSQSPSNKVTEKGKDVELRCDPISGHTALYWYRQSLGQGLEFLIYFQGNSAPDKSGLPSDRFSAERTGGSVSTLTIQRTQQEDSAVYLCASSLIGTQETQYFGPGTRLLVL.